These 31 T cell receptor beta chains were all obtained from the same sample, sequenced in a study of beta chain features in type 1 diabetes. Sequenced material consisted of expressed TCRB transcripts (all of the isolated RNA was reverse transcribed). Clones were sequenced by immunoSEQ multiplex PCR, and TCRdb holds only the in-frame ones, with some missing. The profile shows roughly 42,000 clones, about half of them singletons. The sequencing input was stem cell memory CD4+ T cells from blood. The receptors were sampled from a woman in her twenties or thirties in good health.

The V and J genes are TRBV11-2 and TRBJ2-3; 11 bases align to TRBD1. V shed 5 bases, J shed 2 bases, and the junction held 6 bases outside the gene matches. Germline CDR1 reads SGHAT; CDR2 reads FQNNGV. The CDR3 is 16 amino acids. The CDR3: CASSRGQGAITDTQYF. CDR3 nucleotides: TGTGCCAGCAGCCGTGGACAGGGGGCTATCACAGATACGCAGTATTTT.

The rearrangement links TRBV12-5 to TRBJ2-5; 10 bases align to TRBD2. Germline trimming cut 0 bases from V and 2 bases from J; bases unmatched to any gene: 6. The CDR3 runs 17 residues. CDR1 and CDR2 from the germline V gene are LGHNT and FRNRAP. The CDR3 coding sequence is TGTGCTAGTGGTTTGGTACTAGCGGGAAGGACACAAGAGACCCAGTACTTC. Its translation: CASGLVLAGRTQETQYF. Full variable domain (remainder filled in from reference TRBV12-5 and TRBJ2-5): DARVTQTPRHKVTEMGQEVTMRCQPILGHNTVFWYRQTMMQGLELLAYFRNRAPLDDSGMPKDRFSAEMPDATLATLKIQPSEPRDSAVYFCASGLVLAGRTQETQYFGPGTRLLVL.

This clone was picked up a small number of times. The chain combines TRBV5-6 with TRBJ2-1; D call uncertain. CDR1 and CDR2 from the germline V gene are SGHDT and YYEEEE. This CDR3 is built from 14 residues. V was trimmed by 1 base and J by 3 bases, leaving 8 bases between them. In DNA, the CDR3 is TGTGCCAGCAGCTTGTACGCAGTCTACAATGAGCAGTTCTTC. Amino acid sequence: CASSLYAVYNEQFF.

This chain connects TRBV28 to TRBJ1-2; D call uncertain. Germline V gives CDR1 MDHEN, CDR2 SYDVKM. Trimming pared 7 bases from V and 0 bases from J, leaving 12 bases between. The CDR3 is 14 residues long. The CDR3 here is CASTGWSTNYGYTF. The CDR3 DNA reads as TGTGCCAGCACCGGTTGGAGTACTAACTATGGCTACACCTTC.

Remarks on this clone: In the same sample, other DNA sequences code for this CDR3. The chain uses TRBV6-5 and TRBJ2-1; no definite D call. CDR3 length equals 11 residues. V was trimmed by 2 bases and J by 6 bases, leaving 2 bases between them. Germline assignment: CDR1 MNHEY and CDR2 SVGAGI. The CDR3 sequence: CASSYLNEQFF. DNA for the CDR3: TGTGCCAGCAGTTACCTCAATGAGCAGTTCTTC.

The chain carries TRBV28 and TRBJ2-3; possibly TRBD2 for D (6 bases). Per the germline V gene, CDR1 is MDHEN and CDR2 is SYDVKM. V lost 5 bases and J 8 bases, leaving 11 bases between the germline ends. The CDR3 is 12 amino acids. Here the CDR3 reads CASSRSGVTQYF. The CDR3 DNA reads as TGTGCCAGCAGTCGATCGGGGGTTACGCAGTATTTT.

This clone was observed a single time. V usage is TRBV30 and J usage is TRBJ2-7; tentative D call: TRBD1 (6 bases). CDR1 is GTSNPN and CDR2 is SVGIG in the germline V gene (reference sequence). V was shortened by 1 base and J by 6 bases, with 10 bases between the two germline ends. The CDR3 extends over 12 amino acids. CDR3 loop: CAWSDRVSEQYF. CDR3 sequence (DNA): TGTGCCTGGAGTGACAGGGTTAGCGAGCAGTACTTC.

This chain uses TRBV18 with TRBJ2-7; perhaps TRBD2 as D (5 bases). Deletions cut 6 bases from V and 2 bases from J, with 17 bases between. The CDR3 is 15 residues long. From germline, CDR1 is KGHSH and CDR2 LQKENI. CDR3 loop: CASSERKNKAYEQYF. The CDR3 coding sequence is TGTGCCAGCTCGGAGCGGAAGAACAAAGCCTACGAGCAGTACTTC.

The chain carries TRBV7-6 and TRBJ2-4; 10 bases are a match to TRBD2. V gave up 2 bases and J gave up 3 bases; unmatched junction bases: 7. Germline values: CDR1 SGHVS, CDR2 FNYEAQ. This CDR3 spans 17 amino acids. In DNA form, the CDR3 reads TGTGCCAGCAGCTTACTAGCGGGAGATCCAGTCAAAAACATTCAGTACTTC. Protein product: CASSLLAGDPVKNIQYF.

The chain couples TRBV5-4 to TRBJ2-3, with 12 bases fitting TRBD2. V shed 0 bases and J 4 bases; nucleotides not matched to a gene: 3. The CDR3 length is 16 residues. CDR1 SGHNT and CDR2 YYREEE come from the germline V gene (reference sequence). The CDR3 sequence is CASSLGLAGASDTQYF. The CDR3, as DNA: TGTGCCAGCAGCTTGGGACTAGCGGGAGCATCAGATACGCAGTATTTT.

This chain joins TRBV9 and TRBJ1-2, with 7 bases fitting TRBD1. CDR1 is SGDLS, CDR2 YYNGEE, per germline. The CDR3 has 17 amino acids. J was trimmed by 2 bases and V by 4 bases; bases with no gene match: 14. CDR3 DNA sequence: TGTGCCAGCAGCTATGGACCTAGGACAGGAGAAAACTATGGCTACACCTTC. It translates to CASSYGPRTGENYGYTF.

The chain uses TRBV7-6 and TRBJ2-7; TRBD1 matches 7 bases. J was trimmed by 6 bases and V by 1 base; bases with no gene match: 18. CDR1 and CDR2 (germline): SGHVS, FNYEAQ. The CDR3 runs to 18 residues. CDR3 loop: CASSLEARLATGVGEQYF. DNA for the CDR3: TGTGCCAGCAGCTTAGAGGCCCGGCTCGCAACAGGGGTTGGCGAGCAGTACTTC. The whole variable domain, filled in from reference TRBV7-6 and TRBJ2-7, reads GAGVSQSPRYKVTKRGQDVALRCDPISGHVSLYWYRQALGQGPEFLTYFNYEAQQDKSGLPNDRFSAERPEGSISTLTIQRTEQRDSAMYRCASSLEARLATGVGEQYFGPGTRLTVT.

The chain joins TRBV7-9 to TRBJ2-2, with 11 bases aligning to TRBD1. The CDR3 length is 15 residues. Germline CDR1 SEHNR, CDR2 FQNEAQ (reference sequence). After removal of 4 bases from V and 5 bases from J, the junction contained 3 bases not matched to a gene. The CDR3 DNA reads as TGTGCCAGCAGCTCGGACAGGGGGCGAACCGGGGAGCTGTTTTTT. As protein: CASSSDRGRTGELFF.

This sequence joins TRBV6-4 and TRBJ2-2; D perhaps matches TRBD2 (6 bases). V was trimmed by 6 bases and J by 3 bases, leaving 17 bases between them. Per germline, CDR1 MRHNA and CDR2 SNTAGT. The CDR3 runs 16 residues. As DNA, the CDR3 is TGTGCCAGCAGCGCTAAGGCGGGGATCGACACCGGGGAGCTGTTTTTT. This gives the protein CASSAKAGIDTGELFF.

This clone was picked up a small number of times. One end of the junction varies from germline; a read error may be responsible. The chain is built from TRBV18 and TRBJ2-3, with D perhaps matching TRBD2 (6 bases). This CDR3 comprises 15 residues. Looked up from germline, CDR1 is KGHSH and CDR2 is LQKENI. CDR3 in DNA: TGTGCCAGCTCACCACCGGGTAGCGGCACGGATACGCAGTATTTT. Protein sequence: CASSPPGSGTDTQYF.

The gene calls are TRBV10-3 and TRBJ2-3; 9 bases agree with TRBD1. The V gene's germline CDR1 is ENHRY and CDR2 SYGVKD. This CDR3 comprises 15 residues. V was clipped by 6 bases and J by 3 bases; unmatched bases: 7. CDR3 nucleotides: TGTGCCATCAGCGTCGGGACAGGGAATACAGATACGCAGTATTTT. Translation: CAISVGTGNTDTQYF.

The rearrangement uses TRBV11-2 and TRBJ2-5, with TRBD2 identical over 7 bases. This CDR3 region has 15 residues. Losses at the gene ends were 2 bases for V and 2 bases for J; bases not matched to a gene: 5. Germline CDR1 is SGHAT and CDR2 is FQNNGV. The CDR3 protein is CASSLSPSGQETQYF. DNA of the CDR3: TGTGCCAGCAGCTTAAGCCCTAGCGGACAAGAGACCCAGTACTTC.

This clone has just a few counts. The V and J genes are TRBV29-1 and TRBJ1-1; 8 bases agree with TRBD1. V was clipped by 6 bases and J by 6 bases; unmatched bases: 12. The CDR3 runs to 14 residues. In germline, CDR1 is SQVTM, CDR2 ANQGSEA. The CDR3 nucleotides read TGCAGCGTCGTCCAGACAGGGGCGGGTGCTGAAGCTTTCTTT. Translated: CSVVQTGAGAEAFF.

This sequence joins TRBV7-2 and TRBJ2-6; weak D call: TRBD1 (6 bases). The CDR3 sequence is 19 residues long. Per the germline V gene, CDR1 is SGHTA and CDR2 is FQGNSA. Between the trimmed V and J ends, which lost 1 base and 0 bases, there was a span of 16 bases. CDR3 in amino acids: CASSLELAGAISGANVLTF. The CDR3, as DNA: TGTGCCAGCAGCTTAGAACTGGCAGGGGCTATCTCTGGGGCCAACGTCCTGACTTTC.

This clone has only one observation. The chain is built from TRBV19 and TRBJ2-2, with 7 bases identical to TRBD1. The CDR3 loop spans 15 amino acids. The germline V gene has CDR1 LNHDA and CDR2 SQIVND (reference sequence). The ends lost 6 bases at V and 3 bases at J; junction bases unmatched: 7. The CDR3 nucleotides are TGTGCCAGTAGAGACAGGGCGAGGGACACCGGGGAGCTGTTTTTT. The encoded protein is CASRDRARDTGELFF.

A few counts support this clone. The chain employs TRBV30 and TRBJ1-2, with 7 nucleotides matching TRBD1. The germline V gene encodes CDR1 GTSNPN and CDR2 SVGIG (reference sequence). The trim removed 3 bases at V and 6 bases at J, leaving 13 bases unmatched. There are 15 residues in the CDR3. The CDR3 nucleotides read TGTGCCTGGAGCTCCCAGGGACAGAAAGACAATGGCTACACCTTC. Its translation: CAWSSQGQKDNGYTF.

This clone appeared a single time. The chain employs TRBV2 and TRBJ1-6; TRBD1 is a possible D gene (5 bases). CDR1 SNHLY and CDR2 FYNNEI come from the germline V gene. V shed 8 bases and J shed 8 bases, with 13 bases lying between them. There are 13 residues in the CDR3. The CDR3 coding sequence is TGTGCCAGCCCGACGGGGGAACATTCACCCCTCCACTTT. Its protein product is CASPTGEHSPLHF.

This chain connects TRBV28 to TRBJ1-3; TRBD1 agrees at 10 bases. In germline, CDR1 is MDHEN, CDR2 SYDVKM. The J segment lost 2 bases and the V segment lost 0 bases, leaving 1 base of the junction unmatched. The CDR3 spans 16 residues. The CDR3 nucleotides are TGTGCCAGCAGTTTATGGGGACAGGGGACTGGAAACACCATATATTTT. Amino acids: CASSLWGQGTGNTIYF.

The chain employs TRBV7-3 and TRBJ2-3; 13 bases are a match to TRBD2. With V trimmed by 4 bases and J by 2 bases, 6 bases remained unmatched. Germline V lookup: CDR1 SGHTA, CDR2 FQGTGA. This CDR3 contains 17 residues. The CDR3 region is CASSSRTSGSPTDTQYF. DNA of the CDR3: TGTGCCAGCAGCTCTCGGACTAGCGGGAGCCCCACAGATACGCAGTATTTT.

Of note for this clone: The conserved final phenylalanine or tryptophan is absent from the CDR3, which likely points to a read error. No DNA is shown, since the ends of the CDR3 on it are uncertain; the CDR3 is the one TCRdb lists. The chain recombines TRBV2 with TRBJ1-5; TRBD1, the table's D call, lacks a check against the DNA. The CDR3 is 14 amino acids long, termini counted. The germline gives CDR1 SNHLY, CDR2 FYNNEI. Here the CDR3 reads CASSPVLPGHLDRS.

The V gene is TRBV7-2, the J gene TRBJ2-5; possible D gene TRBD1, 5 bases. This CDR3 is built from 14 residues. Trimming left V 5 bases short and J 3 bases short, with 13 bases between. The germline CDR1 and CDR2 sequences are SGHTA and FQGNSA. CDR3 loop: CASSPRGAEETQYF. The CDR3 nucleotides read TGTGCCAGCAGCCCTAGGGGCGCAGAAGAGACCCAGTACTTC. The full variable domain, rest sourced from reference TRBV7-2 and TRBJ2-5, is GAGVSQSPSNKVTEKGKDVELRCDPISGHTALYWYRQSLGQGLEFLIYFQGNSAPDKSGLPSDRFSAERTGGSVSTLTIQRTQQEDSAVYLCASSPRGAEETQYFGPGTRLLVL.

The rearrangement uses TRBV18 and TRBJ2-7; D possibly corresponds to TRBD2 (5 bases). This CDR3 has 15 residues. The V and J ends lost 3 bases and 0 bases respectively, with 12 bases between them. Looked up from germline, CDR1 is KGHSH and CDR2 is LQKENI. As DNA, the CDR3 is TGTGCCAGCTCACCCGGAACGGGGAGCTCCTACGAGCAGTACTTC. This codes for CASSPGTGSSYEQYF.

This rearrangement joins TRBV10-3 to TRBJ2-7; tentatively, D is TRBD2 (5 bases). The CDR3 extends over 14 amino acids. Germline CDR1 and CDR2: ENHRY and SYGVKD. As DNA, the CDR3 is TGTGCTGCGGGCCGAAAACTTGGGGACTACGAGCAGTACTTC. This codes for CAAGRKLGDYEQYF.

V usage is TRBV18 and J usage is TRBJ2-2; a possible D gene is TRBD1 (6 bases). Deletions cut 6 bases from V and 4 bases from J, with 18 bases between. The CDR3 is 16 residues long. Germline lookup yields CDR1 KGHSH and CDR2 LQKENI. CDR3 nucleotides: TGTGCCAGCTCGCAACAGGAGGACAGCACCACCGGGGAGCTGTTTTTT. Its translation: CASSQQEDSTTGELFF.

This chain connects TRBV27 to TRBJ2-6, with 10 bases lining up with TRBD2. The CDR3 is 18 amino acids. V dropped 7 bases and J dropped 0; count of bases not matched to a gene: 9. Germline CDR1 and CDR2: MNHEY and SMNVEV (reference sequence). CDR3: CASKPGLAANSGANVLTF. The CDR3, as DNA: TGTGCCAGCAAACCCGGACTAGCGGCTAACTCTGGGGCCAACGTCCTGACTTTC.

This clone has only a few counts. The chain joins TRBV9 to TRBJ1-5; D might be TRBD1 (6 bases). The CDR3 is 14 residues long. Trimming shortened V by 3 bases and J by 6 bases, and 13 bases separated the two germline ends. Germline CDR1 SGDLS, CDR2 YYNGEE. CDR3 loop: CASSATGWGQPQHF. The CDR3 DNA reads TGTGCCAGCAGCGCCACAGGGTGGGGTCAGCCCCAGCATTTT. Complete variable domain (other parts from reference TRBV9 and TRBJ1-5): DSGVTQTPKHLITATGQRVTLRCSPRSGDLSVYWYQQSLDQGLQFLIQYYNGEERAKGNILERFSAQQFPDLHSELNLSSLELGDSALYFCASSATGWGQPQHFGDGTRLSIL.